This T cell receptor (beta chain) emerged from a study of shared clonotypes between healthy human individuals. Study results and caveats: Sampling used blood alone; tissue repertoires probably differ. An anticipated effect of sequencing depth on clonotype sharing among donors was recognized.

Around 30,000 T cell genomes (approximately 0.2 ug DNA) went into each sorted-subset replicate. TCRdb's table, derived via immunoSEQ multiplex PCR, lists solely in-frame clones and lacks some. The sample lists hundreds of thousands of clones, 90% to 97% seen once, with less than 0.25% in the top ten. As concerns this clone: Its antigen is not identified.

CD45RO-negative, CCR7-positively selected cells formed the naive CD8 fraction, excluding terminally differentiated effector memory CD45RA+ cells. The donors were adults (healthy and HIV-negative) with no recent acute infections or vaccinations. Trimming removed 7 bases at V and 0 bases at J, with 11 bases between. Germline-derived CDR1 and CDR2 are SGHKS and YYEKEE (reference sequence). CDR3 length: 13 residues. The specimen was naive CD8+ T cells sorted from blood. V and J are TRBV5-5 and TRBJ2-7, with D uncertain. This TCR came from a man aged 30 to 39 in good health. The chain's CDR3 is CASLTPSSYEQYF. The CDR3, as DNA: TGTGCCAGCCTAACACCAAGCTCCTACGAGCAGTACTTC.